This record looks at one T cell receptor (beta chain) sequence and its context. Each CDR3 protein is one row after TCRdb ran MiXCR on the 5' RACE reads. The sample yields 300,000 or so distinct CDR3 sequences, 8.5% to 9.5% seen once. The data were obtained in a study of identical twins. This CDR3 has 14 amino acids. Looked up from germline, CDR1 is SGHKS and CDR2 is YYEKEE (reference sequence). V shed 1 base and J 7 bases; nucleotides not matched to a gene: 2. This same sample was also taken into another study, of yellow fever vaccine responses in identical twins.

The receptor was isolated from a woman aged 18-29 years in good health. The chain has TRBV5-5 and TRBJ2-1, with TRBD2 matching over 10 bases. The sequenced sample was CD8+ T cells sorted from blood. CDR3 amino acids: CASSLRTSGNEQFF. CDR3 DNA sequence: TGTGCCAGCAGCTTGAGGACTAGCGGAAATGAGCAGTTCTTC.